The 15 T cell receptor beta chains reported below all come from one sample, sequenced in a study of blood T cells in healthy people across ages. A J-beta primer mix and a sample-barcoded 5' primer were used in a second PCR of roughly 6 to 11 cycles. From the 5' RACE reads, TCRdb called clonotypes with MiXCR, one entry per CDR3 protein. The table includes 1,800,000 or so distinct CDR3 sequences, about two fifths detected once. Input material: blood. The receptors come from a human donor in good health.

This clonotype was seen a handful of times. DNA for the CDR3: TGTGCCAGCAGCTTCATCTATCTTTGGGATGAGCAGTTCTTC. It encodes CASSFIYLWDEQFF. The chain uses TRBV5-5 and TRBJ2-1; D is unresolved. V lost 2 bases to trimming and J lost 8 bases, with 14 bases between them. This CDR3 has 14 residues. CDR1 is SGHKS, CDR2 YYEKEE, per germline (reference sequence).

This sequence joins TRBV7-2 and TRBJ2-7, with TRBD1 identical over 10 bases. The germline CDR1 and CDR2 sequences are SGHTA and FQGNSA. The ends lost 6 bases at V and 3 bases at J; junction bases unmatched: 5. This CDR3 is built from 14 residues. CDR3: CASRTGGLYYEQYF. The CDR3 DNA is TGTGCCAGCAGGACAGGGGGCCTATACTACGAGCAGTACTTC.

This chain connects TRBV29-1 to TRBJ2-3; TRBD1 aligns across 7 bases. CDR3 length equals 14 residues. Germline CDR1 reads SQVTM; CDR2 reads ANQGSEA. The J segment lost 2 bases and the V segment lost 3 bases, leaving 5 bases of the junction unmatched. The CDR3: CSVDTGTDTDTQYF. The DNA for the CDR3 is TGCAGCGTTGACACCGGGACAGACACAGATACGCAGTATTTT.

This clonotype came up many times. This chain uses TRBV18 with TRBJ2-7; D is unresolved. Looked up from germline, CDR1 is KGHSH and CDR2 is LQKENI. With 8 bases removed from V and 0 bases from J, the gap between germline ends came to 11 bases. CDR3 size: 13 residues. Written as DNA, the CDR3 is TGTGCCAGCAGTCCCACCAGCTCCTACGAGCAGTACTTC. Translation gives CASSPTSSYEQYF.

This chain joins TRBV28 and TRBJ2-3; D not certain. The CDR3 has 12 amino acids. Between the trimmed V and J ends, which lost 5 bases and 5 bases, there was a span of 8 bases. The germline CDR1 and CDR2 sequences are MDHEN and SYDVKM. CDR3 nucleotide sequence: TGTGCCAGCAGTGCTCCTCAAGATACGCAGTATTTT. It yields the protein CASSAPQDTQYF.

This clonotype was counted between two and nine times. V is TRBV9 and J is TRBJ2-3; D remains ambiguous. Trimming took 0 bases from V and 2 from J, leaving 10 bases between them. CDR3 length: 15 residues. In germline, CDR1 is SGDLS, CDR2 YYNGEE. The DNA of the CDR3 is TGTGCCAGCAGCGTAGGGTACTACAACACAGATACGCAGTATTTT. Residues: CASSVGYYNTDTQYF.

This clonotype was recorded once. A read error may produce the germline difference seen at one junction end. This rearrangement joins TRBV27 to TRBJ2-3, with unresolved D. This CDR3 spans 14 amino acids. CDR1 is MNHEY, CDR2 SMNVEV, per germline (reference sequence). The CDR3 is CTSSFVFNTDTQYF. The CDR3 DNA reads TGTACCAGCAGTTTCGTATTCAACACAGATACGCAGTATTTT.

The chain couples TRBV6-5 to TRBJ2-7; no definite D call. Trimming removed 7 bases from V and 1 base from J, with 14 bases in between. Germline V gene lookup returns CDR1 MNHEY and CDR2 SVGAGI. The CDR3 is made up of 14 amino acids. CDR3 amino acids: CASKERRDSYEQYF. CDR3 DNA sequence: TGTGCCAGCAAGGAGAGAAGAGATTCCTACGAGCAGTACTTC.

Regarding this clonotype: Being one base from a much bigger clone, this may be a read error. The V call is TRBV7-2, the J call TRBJ2-4, with 8 bases aligning to TRBD2. TRBJ2-7 explains the end of the DNA better; the J call may be wrong. This CDR3 comprises 14 residues. Germline CDR1 is SGHTA and CDR2 is FQGNSA. The CDR3 DNA is TGTGCCAGCAGCTTAGGGGGACTAGTGGGCGAGCAGTACTTC. Translated, it gives CASSLGGLVGEQYF.

This clonotype was seen more than once but under ten times. V gene TRBV7-9 combines with J gene TRBJ2-5; 8 bases are shared with TRBD1. This CDR3 spans 16 amino acids. Trimming at V came to 3 bases and at J to 4 bases, leaving 10 bases not matched to a gene. Germline CDR1 is SEHNR and CDR2 is FQNEAQ (reference sequence). CDR3 bases: TGTGCCAGCAGCTTGGGATTCCAGGGGGCGGGAGAGACCCAGTACTTC. As protein: CASSLGFQGAGETQYF.

There are a few counts of this clonotype. V and J are TRBV27 and TRBJ1-2, with D possibly TRBD1 on 5 matching bases. CDR3 length equals 16 residues. The ends were cut back, 0 bases at V and 4 bases at J, with 15 bases in the middle. The germline CDR1 and CDR2 sequences are MNHEY and SMNVEV (reference sequence). The CDR3 coding sequence is TGTGCCAGCAGTTTATCATCCGGGGGAAGGGGCTATGGCTACACCTTC. Translated, it gives CASSLSSGGRGYGYTF.

The chain uses TRBV7-2 and TRBJ1-2; 8 nucleotides agree with TRBD1. Germline V gene sequence: CDR1 SGHTA, CDR2 FQGNSA. This CDR3 has 10 residues. V trimming: 4 bases; J trimming: 12 bases; junction bases outside the gene matches: 1. In nucleotides, the CDR3 is TGTGCCAGCAGCTCGGGACAGGACACCTTC. It is translated as CASSSGQDTF.

This clonotype appeared a few times. CDR3 in DNA: TGTGCCAGCAGCCTTAAATTCACAGGCTTCTCCTACAATGAGCAGTTCTTC. Residues: CASSLKFTGFSYNEQFF. V usage is TRBV3-1 and J usage is TRBJ2-1; weak D call: TRBD1 (5 bases). In germline, CDR1 is LGHDT, CDR2 YNNKEL (reference sequence). This CDR3 is built from 17 residues. Trimming removed 4 bases at V and 0 bases at J, with 16 bases between.

Only a few counts were recorded for this clonotype. This chain joins TRBV7-2 and TRBJ2-7; a weak D match, TRBD1 (6 bases). CDR3 length: 13 amino acids. The germline V and J ends were trimmed by 3 bases and 7 bases, with 13 bases remaining between them. Germline assignment: CDR1 SGHTA and CDR2 FQGNSA. CDR3 residues: CASSFNRAGEQYF. The CDR3 DNA reads as TGTGCCAGCAGCTTCAACAGGGCAGGGGAGCAGTACTTC.

The table lists this clonotype with a few counts. The rearrangement links TRBV7-9 to TRBJ2-1; 10 bases agree with TRBD1. This CDR3 contains 13 residues. J was trimmed by 8 bases and V by 5 bases; bases with no gene match: 3. Germline V gene data show CDR1 as SEHNR and CDR2 as FQNEAQ (reference sequence). The CDR3, as DNA: TGTGCCAGCAGCGGGACAGGGGTCCATGAGCAGTTCTTC. It codes for CASSGTGVHEQFF. Combining the CDR3 with reference TRBV7-9 and TRBJ2-1 gives the whole variable domain DTGVSQNPRHKITKRGQNVTFRCDPISEHNRLYWYRQTLGQGPEFLTYFQNEAQLEKSRLLSDRFSAERPKGSFSTLEIQRTEQGDSAMYLCASSGTGVHEQFFGPGTRLTVL.